This T cell receptor beta chain appears in the sequencing data of a study of shared clonotypes between healthy human individuals. In the study overall: Three plates were used per donor for CD4 naive, three for CD4 memory, two for CD8 naive and one for CD8 memory.

Replicate PCRs from sorted subsets contained 200 ng DNA, which is around 30,000 T cell genomes. TCRdb's table, derived via immunoSEQ multiplex PCR, lists solely in-frame clones and lacks some. This sample has some 2,000,000 clones, with about 95% found just once. V shed 4 bases and J shed 8 bases, with 11 bases lying between them. Germline CDR1 reads MGHDK; CDR2 reads SYGVNS. This CDR3 comprises 13 residues. Terminally differentiated effector memory CD45RA+ cells were excluded by CCR7 positive selection of CD45RO-negative cells. Source material: naive CD8+ T cells sorted from blood. The rearrangement links TRBV25-1 to TRBJ1-4; the D is unclear. The receptor was isolated from a man between 18 and 35 years old in good health. The CDR3 DNA sequence: TGTGCCAGCAGTGGGACCCGGCCCGAAAAACTGTTTTTT. Protein: CASSGTRPEKLFF. The full variable domain, rest sourced from reference TRBV25-1 and TRBJ1-4, is EADIYQTPRYLVIGTGKKITLECSQTMGHDKMYWYQQDPGMELHLIHYSYGVNSTEKGDLSSESTVSRIRTEHFPLTLESARPSHTSQYLCASSGTRPEKLFFGSGTQLSVL.